The clone carrying this T cell receptor beta chain was recorded a few times. The source of the sample is a study of T cell repertoires in aging, cancer and after chemotherapy. Peripheral blood genomic DNA, not sorted cells or RNA, was the template. TRB rearrangements spanning V, D and J were amplified using mixed TRB-A/B primers. MiXCR was run by TCRdb on the multiplex PCR reads, yielding one entry per CDR3 protein. The sample comprises approximately 2,200 distinct CDR3 sequences, 25% to 35% of which are singletons, and roughly 70% rests with the top ten. This CDR3 comprises 14 residues. Per germline, CDR1 ENHRY and CDR2 SYGVKD. With 8 bases clipped from V and 3 bases from J, the junction kept 7 bases outside the gene matches.

The sample comprised blood. The V call is TRBV10-3, the J call TRBJ1-5; 7 bases line up with TRBD1. This TCR was sampled from a human donor with a solid tumor. The DNA for the CDR3 is TGTGCCATCCAAGACAGGGATAACAATCAGCCCCAGCATTTT. This sequence encodes CAIQDRDNNQPQHF.